This is a list of T cell receptor beta chains from one sample in a study of response to subunit inactivated influenza vaccine. TCRdb passed the RT-PCR reads through MiXCR, listing each CDR3 protein once. In the table there are about 170,000 distinct CDR3 sequences, about 11% of which are singletons. Sequencing used CD8+ T cells sorted from PBMCs, obtained less than 30 months after vaccination. The receptors come from a man between 50 and 69 years old who received an inactivated influenza vaccine. CDR3s include the opening cysteine and the closing phenylalanine or tryptophan. Each record gives: V gene, J gene, D gene, clone size, CDR3 DNA, CDR3 protein. D genes are given only for firm matches. Clone size, where shown, is once, few, many, or a class for clones that have expanded.

>TRBV7-2|TRBJ2-7|.|.
TGTGCCAGCACGATAGCGAGAAACTACGAGCAGTACTTC
CASTIARNYEQYF
>TRBV12-3/TRBV12-4|TRBJ2-1|.|many
TGTGCCAGCAACAATTACAATGAGCAGTTCTTC
CASNNYNEQFF
>TRBV11-1|TRBJ2-7|TRBD2|.
TGTGCCAGCAGCGCGACTAGCGGATCCGAGCAGTACTTC
CASSATSGSEQYF
>TRBV20-1|TRBJ2-7|TRBD1|.
TGCAGTGCTAGGGACCCCGGGACAGGCTACGAGCAGTACTTC
CSARDPGTGYEQYF
>TRBV12-3/TRBV12-4|TRBJ2-1|TRBD2|many
TGTGCCAGCAGTCCGGGACTAGCGGGAGGTCTGTCCTACAATGAGCAGTTCTTC
CASSPGLAGGLSYNEQFF
>TRBV20-1|TRBJ1-3|.|.
TGCAGTGCTAGTCAACTGTCAGGGGTCTCTGGAAACACCATATATTTT
CSASQLSGVSGNTIYF
>TRBV28|TRBJ1-2|TRBD1|few
TGTGCCAGCAGTTTAGGGTACAGTGACAGGGGACTTGCTAACTATGGCTACACCTTC
CASSLGYSDRGLANYGYTF
>TRBV15|TRBJ2-7|.|.
TGTGCCACCAGCAGAGCCCGGACAGTCTACGAGCAGTACTTC
CATSRARTVYEQYF
>TRBV11-3|TRBJ2-7|TRBD2|.
TGTGCCAGCAGCCCCGTGGGAGGGTCACAGGACGAGCAGTACTTC
CASSPVGGSQDEQYF
>TRBV15|TRBJ2-3|.|.
TGTGCCACCAGCAGAGATATTTCGCCCCTGGCAGATACGCAGTATTTT
CATSRDISPLADTQYF
>TRBV20-1|TRBJ1-6|.|few
TGCAGTGGAGCAGAACCACCTGGTTCACCCCTCCACTTT
CSGAEPPGSPLHF